Listed here are 9 T cell receptor beta chains from one sample, sequenced in a study of shared clonotypes between healthy human individuals. Clones were sequenced by immunoSEQ multiplex PCR, and TCRdb holds only the in-frame ones, with some missing. The sample records roughly 2.2 million clones, roughly 90% being singletons. The specimen was naive CD4+ T cells from PBMCs. This sample's subset: CD45RA+ positively selected. These receptors were obtained from a man between 18 and 35 years old in good health. Some clones in this sample may be carry-over from other donors' samples.

The chain has TRBV28 and TRBJ2-7, with 13 bases lining up with TRBD2. Germline CDR1 is MDHEN and CDR2 is SYDVKM. The CDR3 totals 17 residues. V was clipped by 6 bases and J by 3 bases; unmatched bases: 11. The CDR3 DNA reads as TGTGCCAGCAGACCGATCCCGGGACTAGCGGGATTCTACGAGCAGTACTTC. It codes for CASRPIPGLAGFYEQYF.

The chain carries TRBV7-8 and TRBJ1-2; no firm D call. Germline CDR1 and CDR2: SGHVS and FQNEAQ. The CDR3 has 15 amino acids. V lost 5 bases to trimming and J lost 2 bases, with 15 bases between them. CDR3: CASSPRSGSNYGYTF. The CDR3 DNA reads as TGTGCCAGCAGCCCCAGGAGCGGCTCAAACTATGGCTACACCTTC.

The CDR3 sequence is CASSLVSATEAFF. The CDR3 region has the DNA TGCGCCAGCAGCTTGGTATCAGCTACTGAAGCTTTCTTT. V and J are TRBV5-1 and TRBJ1-1; D gene ambiguous. The V gene's germline CDR1 is SGHRS and CDR2 YFSETQ. CDR3 length: 13 amino acids. Trimming shortened V by 0 bases and J by 5 bases, and 8 bases separated the two germline ends. The full variable domain, completed using reference TRBV5-1 and TRBJ1-1, is KAGVTQTPRYLIKTRGQQVTLSCSPISGHRSVSWYQQTPGQGLQFLFEYFSETQRNKGNFPGRFSGRQFSNSRSEMNVSTLELGDSALYLCASSLVSATEAFFGQGTRLTVV.

Concerning this clone: Germline and junction disagree at one end, which may indicate a read error. The gene calls are TRBV7-8 and TRBJ2-1; 13 bases align to TRBD2. Per the germline V gene, CDR1 is SGHVS and CDR2 is FQNEAQ. The CDR3 extends over 14 amino acids. The chain's CDR3 is CASSSQTGLAGWIF. The CDR3 DNA is TGTGCCAGCAGCTCTCAGACGGGACTAGCGGGATGGATCTTC.

The chain joins TRBV6-1 to TRBJ2-3, with unresolved D. V was pared by 2 bases and J by 2 bases, with 8 bases between. Germline V gene data show CDR1 as MNHNS and CDR2 as SASEGT. The CDR3 has 14 residues. The chain's CDR3 is CASSERVFTDTQYF. Here the CDR3 DNA reads TGTGCCAGCAGTGAAAGGGTTTTCACAGATACGCAGTATTTT.

The genes are TRBV7-9 and TRBJ1-3, with TRBD1 as a possible D gene (6 bases). The CDR3 sequence is 17 residues long. The V gene lost 0 bases and the J gene lost 7 bases, with 19 bases spanning the gap. Germline loops: CDR1 SEHNR, CDR2 FQNEAQ (reference sequence). The CDR3 spells CASSLASGRITGNTIYF. The CDR3 bases are TGTGCCAGCAGCTTAGCGTCAGGGAGGATAACAGGGAACACCATATATTTT.

This rearrangement joins TRBV28 to TRBJ2-7, with 7 bases aligning to TRBD1. CDR3 length: 15 residues. V gave up 6 bases and J gave up 4 bases; unmatched junction bases: 12. From germline, CDR1 is MDHEN and CDR2 SYDVKM. This chain's CDR3 is CASSNTGTAYYEQYF. In nucleotides, the CDR3 is TGTGCCAGCAGCAACACCGGGACAGCCTATTACGAGCAGTACTTC. The whole variable domain, filled in from reference TRBV28 and TRBJ2-7, reads DVKVTQSSRYLVKRTGEKVFLECVQDMDHENMFWYRQDPGLGLRLIYFSYDVKMKEKGDIPEGYSVSREKKERFSLILESASTNQTSMYLCASSNTGTAYYEQYFGPGTRLTVT.

Here the CDR3 DNA reads TGTGCCAGTACAGGTGTTAGCAATGGCTACACCTTC. This sequence encodes CASTGVSNGYTF. The rearrangement links TRBV28 to TRBJ1-2; perhaps TRBD1 as D (5 bases). Germline values: CDR1 MDHEN, CDR2 SYDVKM. Trimming pared 9 bases from V and 6 bases from J, leaving 14 bases between. CDR3 length: 12 amino acids.

This rearrangement joins TRBV19 to TRBJ2-3; the D is unclear. Germline assignment: CDR1 LNHDA and CDR2 SQIVND (reference sequence). This CDR3 region has 12 residues. The V end lost 5 bases, the J end lost 6 bases, and 9 bases lay between the germline ends. CDR3 nucleotides: TGTGCCAGTAGTCCCCGCCGTGATACGCAGTATTTT. The encoded protein is CASSPRRDTQYF.